This record looks at one T cell receptor (beta chain) sequence and its context. Its antigen is unidentified. Each CDR3 protein is one row after TCRdb ran MiXCR on the RT-PCR reads. This sample has more than 400,000 distinct CDR3 sequences, with roughly 9.7% found just once. These data belong to a study of response to subunit inactivated influenza vaccine. Study outcomes and limitations: Authors suggested each seasonal influenza vaccination recruits few new T cells.

The CDR3 runs 16 residues. V dropped 7 bases and J dropped 9; count of bases not matched to a gene: 13. The TCR sequence derives from a middle-aged man who received an inactivated influenza vaccine. Source: PBMCs from blood, taken more than 35 days after vaccination. This chain connects TRBV12-3 or TRBV12-4 to TRBJ1-6; 9 nucleotides line up with TRBD1. The DNA of the CDR3 is TGTGCCAGCACCACAGGGGGCCCCTACTGGGGTTCACCCCTCCACTTT. Protein sequence: CASTTGGPYWGSPLHF.